This TCR beta chain emerged from a study of T cells in Graves' hyperthyroidism and ophthalmopathy. The table lists this clonotype with many counts. Researchers amplified the TCR beta CDR3 regions from RNA transcripts. RT-PCR in the first round (using the HTBI primer set) targeted the TCR CDR3. TCRdb redid the calling of the multiplex PCR reads with MiXCR, one entry per CDR3 protein. Of around 620,000 distinct CDR3 sequences detected, around 45% appear once; the ten largest clones hold roughly 19%. The receptor was isolated from an adult woman with Graves' disease, either hyperthyroidism or ophthalmopathy (not recorded which). The sequenced material came from peripheral blood or thyroid tissue (not recorded which).

Here the CDR3 DNA reads TGCAGCGTCTCGACGGACAGGGCCCAAGAGACCCAGTACTTC. This translates into CSVSTDRAQETQYF. V is TRBV29-1 and J is TRBJ2-5; 8 bases are shared with TRBD1. After removal of 6 bases from V and 1 base from J, the junction contained 7 bases not matched to a gene. Germline lookup yields CDR1 SQVTM and CDR2 ANQGSEA. The length of the CDR3 is 14 residues.